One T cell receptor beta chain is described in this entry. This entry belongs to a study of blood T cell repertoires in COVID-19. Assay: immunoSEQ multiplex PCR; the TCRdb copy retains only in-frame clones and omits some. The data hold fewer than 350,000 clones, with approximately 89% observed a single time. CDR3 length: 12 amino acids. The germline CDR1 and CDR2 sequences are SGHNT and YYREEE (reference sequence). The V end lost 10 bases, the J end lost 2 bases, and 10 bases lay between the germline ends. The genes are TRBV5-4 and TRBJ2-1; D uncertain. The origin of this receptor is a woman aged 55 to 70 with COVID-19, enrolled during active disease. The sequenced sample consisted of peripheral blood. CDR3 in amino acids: CASESPYNEQFF. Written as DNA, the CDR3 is TGTGCCTCCGAGAGTCCCTACAATGAGCAGTTCTTC. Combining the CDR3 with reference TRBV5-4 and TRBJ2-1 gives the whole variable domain ETGVTQSPTHLIKTRGQQVTLRCSSQSGHNTVSWYQQALGQGPQFIFQYYREEENGRGNFPPRFSGLQFPNYSSELNVNALELDDSALYLCASESPYNEQFFGPGTRLTVL.